This T cell receptor beta chain was sequenced in a study of blood T cells in healthy people across ages. The authors isolated at least 6.5 million PBMCs per sample. Total RNA amounts of at least 5 micrograms were extracted per sample. It was with a sample-barcoded 5' primer and a J-beta primer mix that a second PCR of roughly 7 to 12 cycles was run. Tags on each cDNA molecule came from a template-switch adaptor with 12 random nucleotides. TCRdb re-analysed the 5' RACE reads in MiXCR, keeping a single row per CDR3 protein. The sample lists over 1,300,000 distinct CDR3 sequences, roughly 60% occurring once. Germline V lookup: CDR1 MNHEY, CDR2 SMNVEV (reference sequence). The J segment lost 11 bases and the V segment lost 2 bases, leaving 10 bases of the junction unmatched. CDR3 length equals 15 residues. Of note for this clonotype: Its matching antigen is unknown.

Study results and limitations: Changes in expanded clonotypes were possibly confounded, as the CMV status of donors was unknown.

Sequencing was done on a sample of blood. This clonotype was sampled from a man aged 18 to 30 in good health. The chain combines TRBV27 with TRBJ2-5, with 11 bases that match TRBD2. In DNA form, the CDR3 reads TGTGCCAGCAGTTTAGTTCCTAGCGGGGGGAATGAGCAGTACTTC. Encoded protein: CASSLVPSGGNEQYF.